Presented here are 11 T cell receptor beta chains from one specimen sequenced in a study of T cells after yellow fever vaccination. TCRdb used MiXCR to reprocess the 5' RACE reads, holding one entry per CDR3 protein. The sample carries some 240,000 distinct CDR3 sequences, about 5.2% recorded once. The starting material was CD4+ T cells sorted from PBMCs, obtained on the day of the yellow fever booster vaccination. These receptors were collected from a man aged 18-30 years who received the YFV17D yellow fever vaccine.

In its sample, this clonotype was seen a few times. This sequence joins TRBV10-2 and TRBJ2-1; D remains unclear. The CDR3 is 14 amino acids. The germline V gene has CDR1 WSHSY and CDR2 SAAADI. V lost 3 bases to trimming and J lost 4 bases, with 10 bases between them. The CDR3 DNA reads as TGCGCCAGCAGTGACCTGGGTCTTTACAATGAGCAGTTCTTC. It is translated as CASSDLGLYNEQFF.

The rearrangement links TRBV2 to TRBJ1-2; D call uncertain. This CDR3 has 8 residues. The germline V gene has CDR1 SNHLY and CDR2 FYNNEI. Trimming removed 8 bases at V and 9 bases at J, with 4 bases between. Written as DNA, the CDR3 is TGTGCCAGCGGTAGCTACACCTTC. Its protein is CASGSYTF.

This clonotype showed up many times. The chain has TRBV5-1 and TRBJ2-3, with 9 bases matching TRBD2. From germline, CDR1 is SGHRS and CDR2 YFSETQ. There are 15 residues in the CDR3. V dropped 5 bases and J dropped 6; count of bases not matched to a gene: 10. CDR3 sequence (DNA): TGCGCCAGCAGACCGACTAGCGGCCCGCGGGATACGCAGTATTTT. Amino acid sequence: CASRPTSGPRDTQYF.

This clonotype appeared a few times. The J gene is TRBJ2-5, the V gene TRBV4-1; 8 nucleotides line up with TRBD1. The CDR3 runs 18 residues. CDR1 and CDR2 (germline): MGHRA, YSYEKL. J gave up 3 bases and V 0 bases, and 12 bases lay outside the gene matches. In DNA form, the CDR3 reads TGCGCCAGCAGCCAAGATTCACCAGGACAGGGACTCGAAGAGACCCAGTACTTC. Amino acids: CASSQDSPGQGLEETQYF.

This clonotype was counted a single time. The rearrangement joins TRBV6-2 or TRBV6-3 to TRBJ1-5, with D hard to call. This CDR3 region has 13 residues. V was trimmed by 4 bases and J by 6 bases, leaving 10 bases between them. Germline values: CDR1 MNHEY, CDR2 SVGEGT. The CDR3 sequence is CASSLTGSQPQHF. The CDR3 DNA is TGTGCCAGCAGTTTAACGGGAAGTCAGCCCCAGCATTTT.

This clonotype has only a few counts. The chain joins TRBV6-1 to TRBJ2-7; D is undetermined. The V gene lost 3 bases and the J gene lost 0 bases, with 9 bases spanning the gap. The CDR3 length is 14 residues. Germline CDR1 MNHNS, CDR2 SASEGT. The CDR3 sequence is CASSEPGFSYEQYF. In DNA form, the CDR3 reads TGTGCCAGCAGTGAGCCGGGTTTCTCCTACGAGCAGTACTTC.

This clonotype was seen at least ten times. The V and J genes are TRBV5-1 and TRBJ2-1; a weak D match, TRBD1 (5 bases). Germline CDR1 and CDR2: SGHRS and YFSETQ. The CDR3 covers 15 residues. The V end lost 1 base, the J end lost 5 bases, and 13 bases lay between the germline ends. For the CDR3, the DNA is TGCGCCAGCAGCTTGTCGGTACAAGGGGACAATGAGCAGTTCTTC. It translates to CASSLSVQGDNEQFF.

On this clonotype itself: Its ends do not fully match the called genes, so a read error is possible. The V and J genes are TRBV5-8 and TRBJ2-7, with unresolved D. The CDR3 length is 15 residues. CDR1 SGHTS and CDR2 YDEGEE come from the germline V gene. CDR3 amino acids: CASNYARSYSNEQYF. CDR3 DNA: TGTGCCAGCAACTACGCGAGGTCGTACTCCAACGAGCAGTACTTC.

The chain has TRBV20-1 and TRBJ2-7, with TRBD1 matching over 7 bases. The V gene's germline CDR1 is DFQATT and CDR2 SNEGSKA (reference sequence). The V and J ends lost 0 bases and 7 bases, in that order; junction bases with no gene match: 12. The CDR3 has 15 amino acids. The CDR3 reads CSARDLRGPLGEQYV. CDR3 coding DNA: TGCAGTGCTAGAGATCTGAGGGGGCCCTTGGGAGAGCAGTACGTC.

The chain recombines TRBV6-5 with TRBJ2-4; 9 nucleotides line up with TRBD1. The V gene's germline CDR1 is MNHEY and CDR2 SVGAGI. The junction had 3 bases not matched to a gene; V was cut back by 0 bases and J by 6 bases. There are 15 residues in the CDR3. CDR3 protein: CASSYSPGQGNIQYF. The CDR3 nucleotides read TGTGCCAGCAGTTACTCTCCGGGACAGGGAAACATTCAGTACTTC.

The chain combines TRBV3-1 with TRBJ1-2; D is possibly TRBD1 (5 bases). The germline gives CDR1 LGHDT, CDR2 YNNKEL (reference sequence). This CDR3 is built from 16 residues. V lost 3 bases and J lost 1, with 15 bases in between. CDR3 loop: CASSHLWQGVNYGYTF. The DNA of the CDR3 is TGTGCCAGCAGCCACCTTTGGCAGGGAGTTAACTATGGCTACACCTTC.